This TCR beta chain was obtained from a study of cytomegalovirus exposure and HLA in healthy donors. The PCR was carried out with 60 Vbeta primers and 13 Jbeta primers. Assay used: immunoSEQ multiplex PCR; TCRdb lists only in-frame clones, some missing. The data contain roughly 150,000 clones, around 73% of them singletons. Donors likely had unrecorded immune exposures despite being nominally healthy when sampled. Germline CDR1 reads SEHNR; CDR2 reads FQNEAQ (reference sequence). Trimming left V 6 bases short and J 5 bases short, with 14 bases between. This CDR3 comprises 14 residues. General observations from the study: Earlier analysis found most TCR beta V segments productive about 90% or about 30% of the time.

Remarks on this clone: Its target is unknown.

The TCR sequence derives from a woman aged 18-29 years in good health and CMV-seropositive. The sequenced sample was PBMCs. The chain has TRBV7-9 and TRBJ1-5, with D maybe TRBD1 (5 bases). The DNA of the CDR3 is TGTGCCAGCAGACCCGGGGGAGAAGATCAGCCCCAGCATTTT. Translation: CASRPGGEDQPQHF.